This is a list of T cell receptor beta chains from one sample in a study of Ad26.COV2.S vaccination and SARS-CoV-2 variants. The table came from immunoSEQ multiplex PCR; TCRdb's copy has only in-frame clones and leaves some out. This sample yields about 410,000 clones, of which over 75% are seen a single time; approximately 1.9% belongs to the top ten. The starting material was peripheral blood, obtained in a trial of Ad26.COV2.S vaccine versus placebo. Receptors were obtained from a person between 18 and 65 years old who received the Ad26.COV2.S COVID-19 vaccine or a placebo. Both conserved end residues are part of each CDR3. A D gene is named only where the DNA matches it firmly.

cdr3_aa,v_call,d_call,j_call
CAISESMGLASSDEQFF,TRBV10-3,TRBD2,TRBJ2-1
CASSPDKPSLNTGELFF,TRBV5-1,.,TRBJ2-2
CASSLGGERFYTF,TRBV5-4,.,TRBJ1-2
CASSDPYEQYF,TRBV2,.,TRBJ2-7
CASSLVQPIQETQYF,TRBV28,.,TRBJ2-5
CASSPQGQATGELFF,TRBV18,TRBD1,TRBJ2-2
CASSHTGGNGYTF,TRBV5-4,TRBD1,TRBJ1-2
CASTPSGRLHNEQFF,TRBV28,TRBD2,TRBJ2-1
CASSLESSGNTGELFF,TRBV5-1,TRBD2,TRBJ2-2
CASTPSAGVTDTQYF,TRBV6-6,TRBD2,TRBJ2-3
CASSIRDTQYF,TRBV6-2/TRBV6-3,.,TRBJ2-3
CASSTGRRGDQYF,TRBV19,.,TRBJ2-5
CASERNGGNEQFF,TRBV28,.,TRBJ2-1
CASSLYGGTNEKLFF,TRBV5-6,.,TRBJ1-4
CASSLQTGGNEQYF,TRBV7-9,TRBD1,TRBJ2-7
CASSAPPGQRETQYF,TRBV2,.,TRBJ2-5
CASSPKRRTFSISDTQYF,TRBV27,.,TRBJ2-3
CASSLGTADYYSNQPQHF,TRBV7-9,TRBD1,TRBJ1-5
CASSLGGPEAFF,TRBV28,.,TRBJ1-1
CASSLGGSPTDTQYF,TRBV11-1,.,TRBJ2-3
CASSLDYRADTQYF,TRBV11-2,.,TRBJ2-3
CAISESNSGSSYEQYF,TRBV10-3,TRBD2,TRBJ2-7
CASSSLQGAKLFF,TRBV6-5,TRBD1,TRBJ2-2
CASSVNGRTEQFF,TRBV9,TRBD2,TRBJ2-1
CASSEGGTGNQPQHF,TRBV13,.,TRBJ1-5
CASSSHGGHEQFF,TRBV9,.,TRBJ2-1
CASSLDGGAIYEQYF,TRBV11-3,TRBD2,TRBJ2-7
CASRTGPTEAFF,TRBV27,.,TRBJ1-1
CASSLTPGNEQFF,TRBV7-3,.,TRBJ2-1
CASSEVADRSQPQHF,TRBV6-1,.,TRBJ1-5
CSGTPGTDTQYF,TRBV29-1,.,TRBJ2-3
CASSKSRDNYGYTF,TRBV19,.,TRBJ1-2
CASSVGLAFYQETQYF,TRBV9,.,TRBJ2-5
CASSEHYEQYF,TRBV6-1,.,TRBJ2-7
CASSYSSLSYNEQFF,TRBV28,.,TRBJ2-1
CASSYSARPGTEAFF,TRBV6-2/TRBV6-3,.,TRBJ1-1
CTSSQKPDRASYEQYF,TRBV1,.,TRBJ2-7
CASSTTLGTLAFF,TRBV19,.,TRBJ1-1
CASSFASGPYEQYF,TRBV5-1,TRBD2,TRBJ2-7
CASSQDWLVKAEAFF,TRBV4-1,.,TRBJ1-1
CASSLMRQGSNYGYTF,TRBV5-1,TRBD1,TRBJ1-2
CASSFYRGYYGYTF,TRBV28,TRBD1,TRBJ1-2
CASSPGQGANYEQYF,TRBV5-4,TRBD1,TRBJ2-7
CASSLSYLRLREEETQYF,TRBV27,.,TRBJ2-5
CATGSNYGYTF,TRBV5-4,.,TRBJ1-2
CASSYTSPGNTEAFF,TRBV28,.,TRBJ1-1
CATSDGAGGEQFF,TRBV24-1,TRBD2,TRBJ2-1
CARRIPPDRGRDEKLFF,TRBV5-3,TRBD1,TRBJ1-4
CASSPRQGGHQPQHF,TRBV2,TRBD1,TRBJ1-5
CASSSGRKGSYEQYF,TRBV5-4,.,TRBJ2-7
CASSPGTGFWSETQYF,TRBV3-1/TRBV3-2,TRBD1,TRBJ2-5
CASSLGRGSGELFF,TRBV7-2,TRBD1,TRBJ2-2